The 6 T cell receptor beta chains below come from one sample, sequenced in a study of blood T cell repertoires in COVID-19. The assay was immunoSEQ multiplex PCR, and TCRdb's table has in-frame clones only and misses some. The sample has around 180,000 clones, 84% seen once. The sequencing sample was made of PBMCs or T cells enriched from blood (not recorded which). These receptors all stem from a man aged 50 to 60 who had recovered from COVID-19.

This chain uses TRBV5-1 with TRBJ1-6; 9 nucleotides line up with TRBD1. CDR1 SGHRS and CDR2 YFSETQ come from the germline V gene. This CDR3 has 14 residues. The V gene end was trimmed by 4 bases and the J gene end by 11 bases; junction bases not matched to a gene: 7. CDR3: CASSVDRGAAPLHF. The CDR3 DNA is TGCGCCAGCAGCGTTGACAGGGGGGCGGCACCCCTCCACTTT.

In nucleotides, the CDR3 is TGCGCCAGCAGCCAACCCTTGAGGGACAGGGACAATGAGCAGTTCTTC. This encodes CASSQPLRDRDNEQFF. The chain is built from TRBV4-1 and TRBJ2-1; 9 bases align to TRBD1. Germline CDR1 reads MGHRA; CDR2 reads YSYEKL. The V segment lost 2 bases and the J segment 5 bases; nucleotides outside the gene matches: 7. The CDR3 length is 16 residues.

This clone has only one observation. The chain couples TRBV15 to TRBJ2-3; possible D gene TRBD2, 6 bases. The CDR3 is 15 residues long. Germline CDR1 is LNHNV and CDR2 is YYDKDF (reference sequence). The V and J ends lost 1 base and 0 bases respectively, with 8 bases between them. The chain's CDR3 is CATSRGAGSTDTQYF. Written as DNA, the CDR3 is TGTGCCACCAGCAGAGGCGCGGGGAGCACAGATACGCAGTATTTT. Complete variable domain (other parts from reference TRBV15 and TRBJ2-3): DAMVIQNPRYQVTQFGKPVTLSCSQTLNHNVMYWYQQKSSQAPKLLFHYYDKDFNNEADTPDNFQSRRPNTSFCFLDIRSPGLGDTAMYLCATSRGAGSTDTQYFGPGTRLTVL.

This chain connects TRBV4-2 to TRBJ2-1; 8 nucleotides match TRBD1. This CDR3 comprises 14 residues. Germline CDR1 LGHNA, CDR2 YNFKEQ. The J segment lost 4 bases and the V segment lost 4 bases, leaving 3 bases of the junction unmatched. The DNA for the CDR3 is TGTGCCAGCAGCCCGGGACAGGCTTACAATGAGCAGTTCTTC. This codes for CASSPGQAYNEQFF.

This chain links TRBV7-2 with TRBJ1-2; a weak D match, TRBD1 (5 bases). Germline CDR1 is SGHTA and CDR2 is FQGNSA. The CDR3 totals 13 residues. The V end was cut by 8 bases, the J end by 7 bases, with 17 bases between. CDR3 region: CASRQGAKSGYTF. In DNA, the CDR3 is TGTGCCAGCCGGCAAGGGGCCAAGTCTGGCTACACCTTC.

The rearrangement links TRBV25-1 to TRBJ2-2; D gene uncertain. The CDR3 has 14 amino acids. The germline V gene has CDR1 MGHDK and CDR2 SYGVNS. V dropped 7 bases and J dropped 4 bases, with 13 bases sitting between them. The CDR3 sequence is CASNPSRSTGELFF. CDR3 sequence (DNA): TGTGCCAGCAACCCTTCTCGCAGCACCGGGGAGCTGTTTTTT.